Sequencing of this T cell receptor beta chain was carried out in a study of cytomegalovirus exposure and HLA in healthy donors. The germline gives CDR1 SGHRS, CDR2 YFSETQ. V lost 0 bases, J lost 3 bases, and 6 bases stayed unmatched. This CDR3 is 16 amino acids long. General study results and limits: It was confirmed in vitro that a few of the CMV-associated chains were specific for CMV antigens. In all likelihood, a cluster of highly shared sequence variants was a sequencing artifact. It was approximately 150 TCR beta chains that were listed as cytomegalovirus-associated.

PCR was performed using 60 Vbeta and 13 Jbeta primers. Sequenced by immunoSEQ multiplex PCR; TCRdb stores in-frame clones only, minus some. The table lists 150,000 to 200,000 clones, around 77% of them singletons, with 1.2% to 1.5% in the top ten. The donors comprised healthy bone marrow donors. On this clone: The target antigen is unknown.

This clonotype was obtained from a man aged 55 to 70 in good health and CMV-seronegative. Sequenced input: PBMCs. The chain recombines TRBV5-1 with TRBJ1-1, with 9 bases that match TRBD1. As DNA, the CDR3 is TGCGCCAGCAGCTTGGGACAGGGGGTAGGGGACACTGAAGCTTTCTTT. Amino acid sequence: CASSLGQGVGDTEAFF. The full variable domain, its missing parts supplied by reference TRBV5-1 and TRBJ1-1, is KAGVTQTPRYLIKTRGQQVTLSCSPISGHRSVSWYQQTPGQGLQFLFEYFSETQRNKGNFPGRFSGRQFSNSRSEMNVSTLELGDSALYLCASSLGQGVGDTEAFFGQGTRLTVV.